This TCR beta chain was retrieved from a study of PD-1 blockade in classical Hodgkin lymphoma. The study, taken as a whole, reports: Exclusion removed patients who began nivolumab under 1 year after ASCT. Diversity similar to that of newly diagnosed patients was seen at baseline in complete responders. CD8+ TCR diversity did not rise significantly by C4D1, unlike CD4+.

This CDR3 contains 12 residues. From germline, CDR1 is SNHLY and CDR2 FYNNEI. Trimming stripped 4 bases from V and 4 bases from J, with 7 bases between. The sample holds a few counts of this clone. The target antigen is unknown. The same CDR3 also results from other DNA sequences found in this sample. Time point indicated: cycle 4 day 1 (C4D1), after less than 7 weeks of nivolumab. There was relapse after autologous stem cell transplantation in every patient, and there was variation in brentuximab vedotin exposure. Complete response, partial response or progressive disease was each patient's best response. Assay used: immunoSEQ multiplex PCR; TCRdb lists only in-frame clones, some missing. In the table there are some 30,000 clones, roughly 82% of which are singletons.

The source of this sequence is a human donor with classical Hodgkin lymphoma. The source was peripheral blood mononuclear cells (PBMCs), collected before the fourth cycle of nivolumab. This chain joins TRBV2 and TRBJ1-1; D unclear. The chain's CDR3 is CASSVEGTEAFF. In DNA, the CDR3 is TGTGCCAGCAGTGTTGAGGGCACTGAAGCTTTCTTT.